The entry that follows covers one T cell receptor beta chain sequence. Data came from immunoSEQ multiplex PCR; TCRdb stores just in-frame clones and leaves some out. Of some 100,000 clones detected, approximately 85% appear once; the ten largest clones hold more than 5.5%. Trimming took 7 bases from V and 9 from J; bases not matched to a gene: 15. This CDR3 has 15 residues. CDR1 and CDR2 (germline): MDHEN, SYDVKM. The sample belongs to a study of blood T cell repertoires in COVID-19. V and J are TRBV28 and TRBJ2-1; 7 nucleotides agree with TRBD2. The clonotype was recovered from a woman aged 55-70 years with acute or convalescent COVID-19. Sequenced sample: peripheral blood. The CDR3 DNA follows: TGTGCCAGCACCCCTTCTAGCGGCCGAAGGGGTGAGCAGTTCTTC. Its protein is CASTPSSGRRGEQFF.